Below are 10 T cell receptor beta chains sequenced from a single sample in a study of blood T cell repertoires in COVID-19 (dated by TCRdb to about 2020). Library creation used the immunoSEQ multiplex PCR assay. This is the immuneACCESS table as TCRdb keeps it, with only in-frame sequences that have V and J called. A part of the clones is gone; compared with another copy, unresolved V genes explain less than half, and the rest is unexplained. The sample table holds around 200,000 clones, of which 86% were seen once. The top ten hold 5.6% of the sample. The sample taken for sequencing was PBMCs or T cells enriched from blood (not recorded which). Receptors were obtained from a man aged 35 to 55 with acute COVID-19.

This clone was seen only once. The chain has TRBV19 and TRBJ1-1; D perhaps matches TRBD1 (5 bases). Germline lookup yields CDR1 LNHDA and CDR2 SQIVND (reference sequence). The CDR3 has 14 residues. Trimming pared 1 base from V and 2 bases from J, leaving 8 bases between. The CDR3 sequence: CASSIGGANTEAFF. The CDR3 coding sequence is TGTGCCAGTAGTATAGGCGGGGCCAACACTGAAGCTTTCTTT. Supplemented by reference TRBV19 and TRBJ1-1, the full variable domain reads DGGITQSPKYLFRKEGQNVTLSCEQNLNHDAMYWYRQDPGQGLRLIYYSQIVNDFQKGDIAEGYSVSREKKESFPLTVTSAQKNPTAFYLCASSIGGANTEAFFGQGTRLTVV.

This clone has a handful of counts. This chain joins TRBV9 and TRBJ2-2, with D unclear. V lost 4 bases, J lost 4 bases, and 14 bases lay in between. CDR3 length equals 15 residues. The germline V gene has CDR1 SGDLS and CDR2 YYNGEE. The CDR3 bases are TGTGCCAGCAGCCCTCCCGGGTCTCTCACCGGGGAGCTGTTTTTT. Amino acids: CASSPPGSLTGELFF.

The J gene is TRBJ1-1, the V gene TRBV7-3; a possible D gene is TRBD1 (5 bases). V was pared by 5 bases and J by 3 bases, with 7 bases between. The length of the CDR3 is 12 residues. The germline V gene has CDR1 SGHTA and CDR2 FQGTGA. The DNA of the CDR3 is TGTGCCAGCAGCCGGGGGGACACTGAAGCTTTCTTT. It specifies CASSRGDTEAFF. Variable domain in full (rest from reference TRBV7-3 and TRBJ1-1): GAGVSQTPSNKVTEKGKYVELRCDPISGHTALYWYRQSLGQGPEFLIYFQGTGAADDSGLPNDRFFAVRPEGSVSTLKIQRTERGDSAVYLCASSRGDTEAFFGQGTRLTVV.

For the CDR3, the DNA is TGCGCCAGAAGACAGGGGTTAGAGAACACTGAAGCTTTCTTT. Amino acid sequence: CARRQGLENTEAFF. V is TRBV10-2 and J is TRBJ1-1, with 8 positions matching TRBD1. The CDR3 totals 14 residues. From germline, CDR1 is WSHSY and CDR2 SAAADI. J was trimmed by 1 base and V by 9 bases; bases with no gene match: 7.

The chain recombines TRBV2 with TRBJ1-4; a weak D match, TRBD1 (6 bases). The CDR3 covers 15 residues. The V end lost 4 bases, the J end lost 8 bases, and 17 bases lay between the germline ends. Per the germline V gene, CDR1 is SNHLY and CDR2 is FYNNEI. The CDR3 DNA is TGTGCCAGCAGTGGGAGTGGGGGCGTAGAAGAAAAACTGTTTTTT. This encodes CASSGSGGVEEKLFF.

The rearrangement links TRBV7-3 to TRBJ2-5; D might be TRBD2 (6 bases). Trimming removed 5 bases at V and 5 bases at J, with 12 bases between. The V gene's germline CDR1 is SGHTA and CDR2 FQGTGA. The CDR3 loop spans 13 amino acids. The CDR3 spells CASSANGGETQYF. The CDR3 region has the DNA TGTGCCAGCAGCGCAAACGGGGGTGAGACCCAGTACTTC.

This clone showed up just once. The J gene is TRBJ1-2, the V gene TRBV27; 8 bases fit TRBD1. The germline gives CDR1 MNHEY, CDR2 SMNVEV (reference sequence). The CDR3 length is 12 residues. The J segment lost 7 bases and the V segment lost 7 bases, leaving 5 bases of the junction unmatched. CDR3 DNA sequence: TGTGCCAGCACAGCAGGGGGCGGTGGCTACACCTTC. It yields the protein CASTAGGGGYTF.

The rearrangement joins TRBV28 to TRBJ2-1; D remains unclear. Per germline, CDR1 MDHEN and CDR2 SYDVKM. V shed 4 bases and J shed 8 bases, with 6 bases lying between them. CDR3 length: 11 residues. CDR3 nucleotide sequence: TGTGCCAGCAGTTCCCCGGATGAGCAGTTCTTC. Protein: CASSSPDEQFF.

J is TRBJ2-7 and V is TRBV27, with D possibly TRBD2 on 5 matching bases. The CDR3 length is 16 residues. The V gene lost 5 bases and the J gene lost 2 bases, with 19 bases spanning the gap. Germline loops: CDR1 MNHEY, CDR2 SMNVEV (reference sequence). For the CDR3, the DNA is TGTGCCAGCAGTAAAAACCTTGGACTCGGGGCCTACGAGCAGTACTTC. As protein: CASSKNLGLGAYEQYF.

This sequence joins TRBV7-3 and TRBJ2-3; 8 bases line up with TRBD2. Losses at the gene ends were 2 bases for V and 4 bases for J; bases not matched to a gene: 2. From germline, CDR1 is SGHTA and CDR2 FQGTGA. This CDR3 is built from 14 residues. The CDR3: CASSLAGGSDTQYF. The CDR3 coding sequence is TGTGCCAGCAGCTTAGCGGGAGGATCAGATACGCAGTATTTT.